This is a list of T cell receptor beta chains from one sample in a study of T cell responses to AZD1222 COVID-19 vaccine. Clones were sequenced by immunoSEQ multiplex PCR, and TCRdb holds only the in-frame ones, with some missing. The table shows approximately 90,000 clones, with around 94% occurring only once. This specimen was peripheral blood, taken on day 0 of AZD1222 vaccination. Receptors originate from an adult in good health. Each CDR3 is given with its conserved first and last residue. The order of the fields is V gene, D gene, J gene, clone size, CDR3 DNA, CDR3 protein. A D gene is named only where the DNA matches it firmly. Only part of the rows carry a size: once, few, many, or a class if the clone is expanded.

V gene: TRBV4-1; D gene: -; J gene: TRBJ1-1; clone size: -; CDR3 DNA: TGCGCCAGCAGCCAAACTTGGGCCAAACAGGAAGACACTGAAGCTTTCTTT; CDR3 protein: CASSQTWAKQEDTEAFF
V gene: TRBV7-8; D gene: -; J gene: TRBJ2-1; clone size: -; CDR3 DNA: TGTGCCAGCAGGCCGAGGGGGGGAGATGAGCAGTTCTTC; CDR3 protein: CASRPRGGDEQFF
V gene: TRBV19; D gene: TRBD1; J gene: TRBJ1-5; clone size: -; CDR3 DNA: TGTGCCAGTACGTTTCTTCGTGGGACAGGGATGTGGAGCAATCAGCCCCAGCATTTT; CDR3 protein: CASTFLRGTGMWSNQPQHF
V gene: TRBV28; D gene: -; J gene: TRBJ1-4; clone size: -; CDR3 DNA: TGTGCCAGCAGTCCCTACACCTACGGTGAAAAACTGTTTTTT; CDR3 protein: CASSPYTYGEKLFF
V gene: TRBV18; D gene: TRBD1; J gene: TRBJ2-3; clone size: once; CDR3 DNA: TGTGCCAGCTCACCACGGACAGGGATAACAGATACGCAGTATTTT; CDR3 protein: CASSPRTGITDTQYF
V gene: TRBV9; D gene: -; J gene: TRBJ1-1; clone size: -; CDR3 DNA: TGTGCCAGCAGCGTAGGTGGGGGGAGGCCTAGCGGCACTGAAGCTTTCTTT; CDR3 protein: CASSVGGGRPSGTEAFF
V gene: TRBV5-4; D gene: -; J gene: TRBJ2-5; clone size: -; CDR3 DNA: TGTGCCAGCAGCGATCCCACTAGTATTGCGACCCAGTACTTC; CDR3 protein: CASSDPTSIATQYF
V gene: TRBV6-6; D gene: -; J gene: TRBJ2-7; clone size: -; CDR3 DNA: TGTGCCAGCAGTTACTCAAGGGGAGAGCAGTACTTC; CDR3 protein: CASSYSRGEQYF
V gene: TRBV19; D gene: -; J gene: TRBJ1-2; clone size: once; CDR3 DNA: TGTGCCAGTAGTACCTTTCCCTATGGCTACACCTTC; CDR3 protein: CASSTFPYGYTF
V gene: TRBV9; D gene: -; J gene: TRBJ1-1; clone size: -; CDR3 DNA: TGTGCCAGCAGACCGCAGGCCACTACTGAAGCTTTCTTT; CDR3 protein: CASRPQATTEAFF